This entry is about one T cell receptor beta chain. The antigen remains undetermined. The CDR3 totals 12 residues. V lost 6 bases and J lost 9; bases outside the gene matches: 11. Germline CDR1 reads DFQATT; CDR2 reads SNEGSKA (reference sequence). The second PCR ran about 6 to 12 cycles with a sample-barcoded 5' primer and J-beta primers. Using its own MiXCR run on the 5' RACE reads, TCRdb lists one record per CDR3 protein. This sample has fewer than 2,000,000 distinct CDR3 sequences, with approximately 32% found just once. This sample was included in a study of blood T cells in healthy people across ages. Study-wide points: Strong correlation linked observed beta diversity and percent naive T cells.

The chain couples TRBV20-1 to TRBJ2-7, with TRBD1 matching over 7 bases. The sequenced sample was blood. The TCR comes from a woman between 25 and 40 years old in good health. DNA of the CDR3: TGCAGTGCCCCACGACAGGGTATATGGCAGTACTTC. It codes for CSAPRQGIWQYF.